The next 7 T cell receptor beta chains were all read from a single sample in a study of OX40 agonist ivuxolimab in advanced cancers. Repertoires were generated with immunoSEQ multiplex PCR, while TCRdb's copy carries only in-frame clones and drops some. The sample shows 70,000 to 100,000 clones, around four fifths of them seen only once. The sample was CD4+ or CD8+ T cells sorted from blood, taken in a trial of the OX40 agonist ivuxolimab. These receptors all stem from an adult with an advanced solid tumor such as melanoma, head and neck, liver or kidney cancer.

The chain joins TRBV6-5 to TRBJ1-1; 7 bases match TRBD1. This CDR3 is 15 amino acids long. Germline V gene lookup returns CDR1 MNHEY and CDR2 SVGAGI. The V and J ends lost 6 bases and 0 bases, in that order; junction bases with no gene match: 7. CDR3 sequence (DNA): TGTGCCAGCAGGCACAGGGGCATTATGAACACTGAAGCTTTCTTT. It translates to CASRHRGIMNTEAFF.

The chain couples TRBV5-1 to TRBJ1-2, with 7 bases fitting TRBD1. This CDR3 has 15 residues. CDR1 and CDR2 (germline): SGHRS, YFSETQ. V was clipped by 0 bases and J by 7 bases; unmatched bases: 9. The CDR3 spells CASSLGGQITSGYTF. CDR3 sequence (DNA): TGCGCCAGCAGCTTGGGGGGACAGATCACCAGTGGCTACACCTTC.

The chain combines TRBV5-1 with TRBJ2-5; a weak D match, TRBD1 (5 bases). CDR3 length: 14 amino acids. Trimming took 3 bases from V and 2 from J, leaving 11 bases between them. From germline, CDR1 is SGHRS and CDR2 YFSETQ. The DNA for the CDR3 is TGCGCCAGCAGCTCACGACAGATACAAGAGACCCAGTACTTC. Translated: CASSSRQIQETQYF.

V and J are TRBV7-3 and TRBJ1-1, with D hard to call. The V and J ends lost 5 bases and 5 bases respectively, with 12 bases between them. The CDR3 has 13 amino acids. Germline V gives CDR1 SGHTA, CDR2 FQGTGA. This chain's CDR3 is CASSALGGTEAFF. In nucleotides, the CDR3 is TGTGCCAGCAGCGCGCTGGGAGGGACTGAAGCTTTCTTT.

The chain uses TRBV5-6 and TRBJ1-2; possibly TRBD1 for D (6 bases). V lost 2 bases to trimming and J lost 2 bases, with 7 bases between them. Germline V gene lookup returns CDR1 SGHDT and CDR2 YYEEEE. The CDR3 runs 13 residues. The CDR3 region is CASSFRGNYGYTF. CDR3 bases: TGTGCCAGCAGCTTCAGGGGAAACTATGGCTACACCTTC.

The rearrangement uses TRBV7-4 and TRBJ2-7; D is possibly TRBD1 (5 bases). Germline values: CDR1 SGHVT, CDR2 SQSDAQ. The CDR3 contains 13 residues. Between the trimmed V and J ends, which lost 5 bases and 4 bases, there was a span of 12 bases. CDR3 DNA: TGTGCCAGCAGCGGGCAGGGTGGGTACGAGCAGTACGTC. As protein: CASSGQGGYEQYV.

The chain joins TRBV15 to TRBJ1-2; no clear D gene. The CDR3 has 16 amino acids. CDR1 LNHNV and CDR2 YYDKDF come from the germline V gene (reference sequence). With 0 bases removed from V and 0 bases from J, the gap between germline ends came to 11 bases. This CDR3 reads CATSRDGHLTNYGYTF. The CDR3 DNA reads as TGTGCCACCAGCAGAGATGGCCACCTGACTAACTATGGCTACACCTTC.